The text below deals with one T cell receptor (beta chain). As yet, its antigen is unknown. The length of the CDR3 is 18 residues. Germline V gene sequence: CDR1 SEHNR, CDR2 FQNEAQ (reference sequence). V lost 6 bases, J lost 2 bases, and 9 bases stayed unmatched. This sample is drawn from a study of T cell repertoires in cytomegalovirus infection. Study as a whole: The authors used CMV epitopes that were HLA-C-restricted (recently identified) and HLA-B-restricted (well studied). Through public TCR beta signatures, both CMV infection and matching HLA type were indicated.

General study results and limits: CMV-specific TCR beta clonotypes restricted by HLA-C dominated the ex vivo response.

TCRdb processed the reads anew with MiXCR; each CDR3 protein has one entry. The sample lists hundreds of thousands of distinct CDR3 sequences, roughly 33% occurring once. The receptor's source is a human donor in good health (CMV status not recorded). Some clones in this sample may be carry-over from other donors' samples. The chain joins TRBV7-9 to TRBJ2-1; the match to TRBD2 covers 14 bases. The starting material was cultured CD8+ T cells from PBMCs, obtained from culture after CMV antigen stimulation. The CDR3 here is CASSPGTSGGLAYNEQFF. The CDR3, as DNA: TGTGCCAGCAGTCCTGGGACTAGCGGGGGACTCGCCTACAATGAGCAGTTCTTC.